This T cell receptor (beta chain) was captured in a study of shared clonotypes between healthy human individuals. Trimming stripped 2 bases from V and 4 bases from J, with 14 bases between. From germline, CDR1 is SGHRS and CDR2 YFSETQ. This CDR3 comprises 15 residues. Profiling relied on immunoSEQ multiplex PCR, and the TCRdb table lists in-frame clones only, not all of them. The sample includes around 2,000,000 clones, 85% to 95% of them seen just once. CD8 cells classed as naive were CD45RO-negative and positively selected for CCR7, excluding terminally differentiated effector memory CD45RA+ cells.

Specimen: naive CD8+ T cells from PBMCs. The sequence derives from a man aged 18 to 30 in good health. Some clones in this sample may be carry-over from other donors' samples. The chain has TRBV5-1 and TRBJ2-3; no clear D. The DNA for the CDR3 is TGCGCCAGCAGCTTCTTCGGTCTATTGTCAGATACGCAGTATTTT. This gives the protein CASSFFGLLSDTQYF. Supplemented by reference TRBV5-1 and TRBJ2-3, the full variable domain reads KAGVTQTPRYLIKTRGQQVTLSCSPISGHRSVSWYQQTPGQGLQFLFEYFSETQRNKGNFPGRFSGRQFSNSRSEMNVSTLELGDSALYLCASSFFGLLSDTQYFGPGTRLTVL.